This T cell receptor (beta chain) emerged from a study of Tregs in tolerant kidney transplant recipients. As for the study in general: CD4+CD25+CD127- cells came from roughly three-day belatacept mixed lymphocyte reactions, some with approximately five-day graft donor restimulation.

This clone was observed once. What it recognizes is unknown. This CDR3 has 17 amino acids. V lost 4 bases and J lost 5; bases outside the gene matches: 12. The V gene's germline CDR1 is SGHTA and CDR2 FQGNSA. Sequencing used immunoSEQ multiplex PCR; TCRdb keeps in-frame clones, though not all of them. The table has approximately 17,000 clones, about two thirds seen once. Material for sequencing was Tregs from blood cultured with allogeneic cells. The TCR sequence derives from a human donor in good health. This sequence joins TRBV7-2 and TRBJ2-1, with TRBD1 identical over 9 bases. Written as DNA, the CDR3 is TGTGCCAGCAGCTGGAACCTCCGCCGGGACAGGGACAATGAGCAGTTCTTC. Residues: CASSWNLRRDRDNEQFF.